This T cell receptor (beta chain) emerged from a study of T-cell reconstitution after alpha-beta-depleted transplantation in children. The germline CDR1 and CDR2 sequences are DFQATT and SNEGSKA (reference sequence). V trimming: 5 bases; J trimming: 8 bases; junction bases outside the gene matches: 11. The CDR3 length is 14 residues. This clonotype has a handful of counts. Unique molecular identifiers tagged the TCRbeta library. TCRdb re-analysed the PCR reads in MiXCR, keeping a single row per CDR3 protein. The sample gives 640,000 or so distinct CDR3 sequences, around 16% of which show up once; over 0.95% is in the top ten.

The input for sequencing was PBMCs from the stem cell graft donor, taken from the stem cell graft. This clonotype originated in a human donor who donated a stem cell graft to a child with acute myeloid leukemia. The V call is TRBV20-1, the J call TRBJ1-2; 10 positions match TRBD1. CDR3 sequence: CSAYAGTGAEGYTF. As DNA, the CDR3 is TGCAGTGCTTACGCCGGGACAGGGGCTGAGGGCTACACCTTC.